The 22 T cell receptor beta chains below all came from one sample that was sequenced in a study of blood T cell repertoires in COVID-19. Sequencing used immunoSEQ multiplex PCR; TCRdb keeps in-frame clones, though not all of them. Here the sample spans approximately 64,000 clones, about 88% being singletons. Specimen: peripheral blood. These receptors were collected from a man between 65 and 85 years old with acute or convalescent COVID-19.

The chain links TRBV29-1 to TRBJ1-3; 12 nucleotides align to TRBD1. The germline V gene has CDR1 SQVTM and CDR2 ANQGSEA. This CDR3 has 13 amino acids. V was pared by 7 bases and J by 4 bases, with 2 bases of the junction left unmatched. CDR3 DNA: TGCAGCGCGGGACAGGGGGCCGGAAACACCATATATTTT. This gives the protein CSAGQGAGNTIYF.

This chain uses TRBV28 with TRBJ1-6; D may be TRBD1 (5 bases). Trimming took 6 bases from V and 7 from J, leaving 19 bases between them. The CDR3 runs to 16 residues. Germline CDR1 is MDHEN and CDR2 is SYDVKM. CDR3 loop: CASRRNQGSGNSPLHF. CDR3 nucleotide sequence: TGTGCCAGCAGACGGAACCAGGGATCGGGCAATTCACCCCTCCACTTT.

The table lists this clone with a few counts. The chain couples TRBV28 to TRBJ1-3; tentatively, D is TRBD1 (5 bases). V gave up 6 bases and J gave up 0 bases, with 15 bases separating them. The germline gives CDR1 MDHEN, CDR2 SYDVKM. This CDR3 spans 16 amino acids. CDR3 protein: CASSTRGRNSGNTIYF. CDR3 DNA sequence: TGTGCCAGCAGCACGCGGGGGAGGAACTCTGGAAACACCATATATTTT.

The chain recombines TRBV3-1 (or the pseudogene TRBV3-2) with TRBJ2-2, with D maybe TRBD1 (6 bases). This CDR3 region has 15 residues. From germline, CDR1 is LGHDT and CDR2 YNNKEL (reference sequence). Trimming removed 4 bases at V and 4 bases at J, with 13 bases between. This CDR3 is CASSPPRGRTGELFF. For the CDR3, the DNA is TGTGCCAGCAGCCCCCCCAGGGGCCGCACCGGGGAGCTGTTTTTT.

The V call is TRBV6-1, the J call TRBJ1-4; D possibly corresponds to TRBD1 (5 bases). V gave up 5 bases and J gave up 5 bases, with 9 bases separating them. Germline V lookup: CDR1 MNHNS, CDR2 SASEGT. The CDR3 sequence is 13 residues long. DNA of the CDR3: TGTGCCAGCAGTAACAGGCGAAATGAAAAACTGTTTTTT. This translates into CASSNRRNEKLFF.

The CDR3: CAISGGGLNYGYTF. CDR3 nucleotides: TGTGCCATCAGTGGGGGGGGATTGAACTATGGCTACACCTTC. V is TRBV10-3 and J is TRBJ1-2; D is possibly TRBD1 (5 bases). The V gene lost 4 bases and the J gene lost 2 bases, with 11 bases spanning the gap. The germline CDR1 and CDR2 sequences are ENHRY and SYGVKD. The CDR3 has 14 residues.

This clone came up once. The V gene is TRBV5-6, the J gene TRBJ1-2; tentative D call: TRBD1 (5 bases). Germline-derived CDR1 and CDR2 are SGHDT and YYEEEE. This CDR3 is built from 16 residues. The V gene lost 0 bases and the J gene lost 8 bases, with 20 bases spanning the gap. The CDR3 region has the DNA TGTGCCAGCAGCTTGGGACTGGGCCCGCAGGGTTCGGGCTACACCTTC. It encodes CASSLGLGPQGSGYTF.

The chain employs TRBV4-3 and TRBJ2-2, with D tentatively TRBD2 (6 bases). There are 15 residues in the CDR3. Trimming shortened V by 3 bases and J by 4 bases, and 12 bases separated the two germline ends. Looked up from germline, CDR1 is LGHNA and CDR2 is YSLEER. The CDR3 nucleotides read TGCGCCAGCAGCCAGGCAGGGAGGTCCACCGGGGAGCTGTTTTTT. Translating it yields CASSQAGRSTGELFF.

A single count supports this clone. In DNA, the CDR3 is TGTGCCAGTAGGGGGGGGGACGTTGGGGCCAACGTCCTGACTTTC. Its translation: CASRGGDVGANVLTF. This sequence joins TRBV19 and TRBJ2-6; 7 bases are shared with TRBD2. V lost 6 bases to trimming and J lost 3 bases; unmatched junction nucleotides: 5. The CDR3 sequence is 15 residues long. In germline, CDR1 is LNHDA, CDR2 SQIVND (reference sequence).

The chain combines TRBV3-1 (or the pseudogene TRBV3-2) with TRBJ1-6; D call uncertain. The CDR3 has 16 residues. CDR1 and CDR2 from the germline V gene are LGHDT and YNNKEL (reference sequence). Trimming shortened V by 1 base and J by 1 base, and 8 bases separated the two germline ends. DNA for the CDR3: TGTGCCAGCAGCCAAGGCTCGAGTTCCTATAATTCACCCCTCCACTTT. Its translation is CASSQGSSSYNSPLHF.

The CDR3 DNA reads as TGTGCCAGCAGCTCGCGGGACCTGGGGGAGACCCAGTACTTC. Protein: CASSSRDLGETQYF. V usage is TRBV7-2 and J usage is TRBJ2-5, with D possibly matching TRBD2 (6 bases). This CDR3 is built from 14 residues. Germline V gives CDR1 SGHTA, CDR2 FQGNSA. Between the trimmed V and J ends, which lost 4 bases and 5 bases, there was a span of 14 bases.

DNA for the CDR3: TGTGCCAGCAGTAAGGACAGGAACTATGGCTACACCTTC. It is translated as CASSKDRNYGYTF. The chain joins TRBV6-5 to TRBJ1-2, with TRBD1 matching over 7 bases. The CDR3 length is 13 residues. Germline CDR1 MNHEY, CDR2 SVGAGI. The ends lost 5 bases at V and 2 bases at J; junction bases unmatched: 2.

The rearrangement uses TRBV5-1 and TRBJ1-5; maybe TRBD1 (6 bases). CDR1 is SGHRS, CDR2 YFSETQ, per germline. The ends were cut back, 2 bases at V and 6 bases at J, with 9 bases in the middle. This CDR3 is built from 13 residues. CDR3 nucleotides: TGCGCCAGCAGCTTACAGGGTTCTCAGCCCCAGCATTTT. Its translation: CASSLQGSQPQHF.

V is TRBV5-6 and J is TRBJ2-5; D call uncertain. V shed 4 bases and J shed 3 bases, with 13 bases lying between them. CDR1 is SGHDT and CDR2 is YYEEEE in the germline V gene. This CDR3 has 14 residues. CDR3 sequence reads: CASSPGYSKETQYF. CDR3 in DNA: TGTGCCAGCAGCCCTGGGTACAGCAAAGAGACCCAGTACTTC.

The rearrangement links TRBV28 to TRBJ1-2, with TRBD1 identical over 9 bases. Looked up from germline, CDR1 is MDHEN and CDR2 is SYDVKM. J was trimmed by 8 bases and V by 5 bases; bases with no gene match: 15. The CDR3 runs 16 residues. The CDR3 DNA follows: TGTGCCAGCAGTCTCCAGCATTCGGGACAGGGCGACGGCTACACCTTC. This sequence encodes CASSLQHSGQGDGYTF.

The chain is built from TRBV11-1 and TRBJ1-1, with 7 bases aligning to TRBD1. The CDR3 runs to 15 residues. Germline-derived CDR1 and CDR2 are SGHAT and FQDESV (reference sequence). J was trimmed by 0 bases and V by 2 bases; bases with no gene match: 3. CDR3 in amino acids: CASSLSGQLNTEAFF. CDR3 sequence (DNA): TGTGCCAGCAGCTTATCGGGACAGTTGAACACTGAAGCTTTCTTT.

In its sample, this clone was seen once. The gene calls are TRBV6-2 or TRBV6-3 and TRBJ2-3; 14 positions match TRBD2. The CDR3 extends over 17 amino acids. Per the germline V gene, CDR1 is MNHEY and CDR2 is SVGEGT. Trimming removed 6 bases from V and 8 bases from J; junction bases left unmatched: 13. The CDR3 loop is CASSPPGLAGGGRTQYF. CDR3 sequence (DNA): TGTGCCAGCAGCCCACCCGGACTAGCGGGGGGTGGACGTACGCAGTATTTT.

The gene calls are TRBV7-9 and TRBJ1-4, with 7 bases identical to TRBD1. V shed 3 bases, J shed 5 bases, and the junction held 6 bases outside the gene matches. CDR3 length: 15 amino acids. CDR1 is SEHNR and CDR2 is FQNEAQ in the germline V gene (reference sequence). CDR3 loop: CASSLRQGGNEKLFF. CDR3 bases: TGTGCCAGCAGCTTGCGACAGGGTGGAAATGAAAAACTGTTTTTT.

The chain uses TRBV18 and TRBJ1-1, with D possibly TRBD1 on 5 matching bases. V was pared by 8 bases and J by 5 bases, with 15 bases between. The CDR3 runs to 13 residues. Germline CDR1 and CDR2: KGHSH and LQKENI. CDR3: CASADSQETEAFF. The CDR3 DNA follows: TGTGCCAGCGCTGACAGCCAGGAGACTGAAGCTTTCTTT.

This clone was recorded only once. The V gene is TRBV3-1 (or the pseudogene TRBV3-2), the J gene TRBJ2-6; 7 bases agree with TRBD1. Germline V gene lookup returns CDR1 LGHDT and CDR2 YNNKEL (reference sequence). V dropped 0 bases and J dropped 4; count of bases not matched to a gene: 15. The CDR3 is made up of 20 amino acids. CDR3 residues: CASSQDGRDRAVGGANVLTF. For the CDR3, the DNA is TGTGCCAGCAGCCAAGATGGACGGGACAGAGCCGTAGGAGGGGCCAACGTCCTGACTTTC.

V gene TRBV29-1 combines with J gene TRBJ2-3; no firm D call. With 8 bases removed from V and 1 base from J, the gap between germline ends came to 16 bases. The CDR3 extends over 14 amino acids. Per the germline V gene, CDR1 is SQVTM and CDR2 is ANQGSEA. CDR3 DNA sequence: TGCAGCTCAAAAAGGTACAGTCGCACAGATACGCAGTATTTT. Its protein product is CSSKRYSRTDTQYF.

This sequence joins TRBV6-4 and TRBJ1-6; TRBD1 is a possible D gene (5 bases). The germline V and J ends were trimmed by 1 base and 7 bases, with 11 bases remaining between them. Germline V gene data show CDR1 as MRHNA and CDR2 as SNTAGT. This CDR3 comprises 15 residues. CDR3 protein: CASSDWAGRNSPLHF. The CDR3, as DNA: TGTGCCAGCAGTGACTGGGCAGGGAGGAATTCACCCCTCCACTTT.